The subject of this entry is one TCR beta chain. The target antigen is unknown. This sample stems from a study of cytomegalovirus exposure and HLA in healthy donors. It was with 60 Vbeta and 13 Jbeta primers that the PCR ran. Method: immunoSEQ multiplex PCR; TCRdb's copy keeps in-frame clones and lacks some. The sample holds fewer than 150,000 clones; 70% to 85% are singletons and the top ten take about 3.7%. The study, taken as a whole, reports: According to the study, 150 to 200 TCR beta chains were cytomegalovirus-associated. A missense DCLRE1C variant was associated with V- and J-gene trimming of TCR beta chains in a later analysis, and an independent cohort replicated the association. Earlier analysis found most TCR beta V segments productive about 90% or about 30% of the time.

The CDR3 is made up of 15 amino acids. The V end was cut by 3 bases, the J end by 0 bases, with 9 bases between. Germline V gene sequence: CDR1 MDHEN, CDR2 SYDVKM. Donors counted as nominally healthy when sampled, yet unrecorded immune exposures were likely. This rearrangement joins TRBV28 to TRBJ1-3, with D hard to call. The receptor's source is a human donor in good health. Sequencing was done on a sample of PBMCs. CDR3 amino acids: CASSFPDNSGNTIYF. The CDR3 DNA reads as TGTGCCAGCAGTTTCCCCGACAACTCTGGAAACACCATATATTTT.